Sequencing of this T cell receptor (beta chain) was carried out in a study of T cell changes during pregnancy in multiple sclerosis. The protocol was immunoSEQ multiplex PCR, while the TCRdb copy is restricted to in-frame clones and leaves out a portion. The sample lists roughly 85,000 clones, approximately 90% seen once, with more than 2.5% in the top ten. This TCR was sampled from a female donor with multiple sclerosis, enrolled in a pregnancy study. Specimen: peripheral blood, collected in the first trimester of pregnancy.

The CDR3 here is CASSEEGTGSTEAFF. The CDR3 DNA reads as TGTGCCAGCAGTGAAGAAGGGACAGGGTCAACTGAAGCTTTCTTT. The gene calls are TRBV2 and TRBJ1-1, with 9 bases lining up with TRBD1. Losses at the gene ends were 1 base for V and 5 bases for J; bases not matched to a gene: 5. This CDR3 contains 15 residues. Germline V gene sequence: CDR1 SNHLY, CDR2 FYNNEI.